This TCR beta chain emerged from a study of shared clonotypes between healthy human individuals. Assay used: immunoSEQ multiplex PCR; TCRdb lists only in-frame clones, some missing. The sample consists of roughly 2,500,000 clones, 93% of them appearing once. Between the trimmed V and J ends, which lost 5 bases and 6 bases, there was a span of 17 bases. The CDR3 totals 15 residues. Germline assignment: CDR1 MDHEN and CDR2 SYDVKM. The receptor was isolated from a man younger than 30 in good health. Some clones in this sample may be carry-over from other donors' samples. The J gene is TRBJ1-3, the V gene TRBV28; D perhaps matches TRBD1 (5 bases). Input material: naive CD4+ T cells from PBMCs. Subset meaning: CD45RA+ positively selected. The CDR3 reads CASSRESGPLNTIYF. DNA for the CDR3: TGTGCCAGCAGTCGTGAATCGGGACCGCTAAACACCATATATTTT.